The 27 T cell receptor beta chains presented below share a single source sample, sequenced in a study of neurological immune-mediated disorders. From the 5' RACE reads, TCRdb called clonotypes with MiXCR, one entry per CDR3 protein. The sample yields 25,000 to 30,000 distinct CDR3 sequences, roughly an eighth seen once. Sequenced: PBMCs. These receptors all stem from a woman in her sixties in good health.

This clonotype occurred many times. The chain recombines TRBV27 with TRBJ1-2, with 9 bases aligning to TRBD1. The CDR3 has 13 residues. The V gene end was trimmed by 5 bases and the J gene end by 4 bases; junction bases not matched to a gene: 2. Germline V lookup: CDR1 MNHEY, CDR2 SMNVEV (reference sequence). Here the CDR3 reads CASSKQGAYGYTF. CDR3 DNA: TGTGCCAGCAGTAAACAGGGGGCCTATGGCTACACCTTC.

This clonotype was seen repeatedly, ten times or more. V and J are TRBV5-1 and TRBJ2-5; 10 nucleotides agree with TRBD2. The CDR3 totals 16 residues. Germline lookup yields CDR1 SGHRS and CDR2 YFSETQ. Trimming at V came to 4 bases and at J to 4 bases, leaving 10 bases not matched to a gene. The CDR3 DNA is TGCGCCAGCAGCCTGACTTTAGCGGGGGGAGCAGAGACCCAGTACTTC. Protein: CASSLTLAGGAETQYF.

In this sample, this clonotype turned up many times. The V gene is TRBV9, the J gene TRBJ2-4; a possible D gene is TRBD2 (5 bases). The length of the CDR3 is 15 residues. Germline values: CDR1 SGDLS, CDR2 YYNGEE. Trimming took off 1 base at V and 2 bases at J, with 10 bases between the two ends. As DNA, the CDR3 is TGTGCCAGCAGCGTACGGCCGGGATCCAAAAACATTCAGTACTTC. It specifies CASSVRPGSKNIQYF.

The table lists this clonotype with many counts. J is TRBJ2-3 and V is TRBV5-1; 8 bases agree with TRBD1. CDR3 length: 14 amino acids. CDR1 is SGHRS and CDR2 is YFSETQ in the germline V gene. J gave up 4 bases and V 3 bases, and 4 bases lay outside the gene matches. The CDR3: CASSSGQGPDTQYF. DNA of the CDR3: TGCGCCAGCAGCTCCGGACAGGGCCCAGATACGCAGTATTTT.

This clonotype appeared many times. Here the CDR3 reads CASMSGGVGANVLTF. The CDR3 DNA reads as TGTGCCAGCATGTCCGGGGGGGTCGGGGCCAACGTCCTGACTTTC. The V call is TRBV28, the J call TRBJ2-6; TRBD2 matches 8 bases. V was pared by 7 bases and J by 4 bases, with 6 bases of the junction left unmatched. The germline V gene has CDR1 MDHEN and CDR2 SYDVKM. The CDR3 contains 15 residues.

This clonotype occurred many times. The DNA for the CDR3 is TGCAGTGCTAGAGGAGGCAGGAGCCCCTATGGCTACACCTTC. Translated: CSARGGRSPYGYTF. The chain couples TRBV20-1 to TRBJ1-2; D remains unclear. This CDR3 comprises 14 residues. V was cut by 1 base and J by 4 bases, with 13 bases left in between. Germline V gene sequence: CDR1 DFQATT, CDR2 SNEGSKA (reference sequence).

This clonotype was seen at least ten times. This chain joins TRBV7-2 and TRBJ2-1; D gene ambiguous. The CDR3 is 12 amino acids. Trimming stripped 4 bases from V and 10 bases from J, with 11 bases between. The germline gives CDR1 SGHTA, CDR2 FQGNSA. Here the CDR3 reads CASSSYRAEQFF. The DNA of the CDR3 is TGTGCCAGCAGCTCTTACCGGGCGGAGCAGTTCTTC.

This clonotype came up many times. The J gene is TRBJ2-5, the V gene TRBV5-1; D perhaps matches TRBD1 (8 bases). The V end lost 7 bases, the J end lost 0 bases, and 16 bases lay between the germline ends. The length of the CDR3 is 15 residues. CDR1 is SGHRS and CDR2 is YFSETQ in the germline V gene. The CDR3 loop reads CASSGQGGYQETQYF. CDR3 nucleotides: TGCGCCAGCTCCGGACAGGGAGGGTACCAAGAGACCCAGTACTTC.

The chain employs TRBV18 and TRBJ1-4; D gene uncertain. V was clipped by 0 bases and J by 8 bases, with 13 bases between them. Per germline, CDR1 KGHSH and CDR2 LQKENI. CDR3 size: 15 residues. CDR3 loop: CASSPPRGLGEKLFF. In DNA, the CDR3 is TGTGCCAGCTCACCACCGCGCGGACTCGGGGAAAAACTGTTTTTT.

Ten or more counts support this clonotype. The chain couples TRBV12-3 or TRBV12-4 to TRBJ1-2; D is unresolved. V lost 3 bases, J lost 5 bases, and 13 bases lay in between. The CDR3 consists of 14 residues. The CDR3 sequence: CASSFGPTGYGYTF. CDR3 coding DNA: TGTGCCAGCAGTTTCGGCCCGACGGGGTATGGCTACACCTTC.

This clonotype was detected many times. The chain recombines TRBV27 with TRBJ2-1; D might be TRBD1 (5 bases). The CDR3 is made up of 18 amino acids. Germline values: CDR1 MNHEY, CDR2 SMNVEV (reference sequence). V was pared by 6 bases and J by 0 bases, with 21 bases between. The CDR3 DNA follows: TGTGCCAGCAGCCTCCTCCCTAAGACAGAGAGCTCCTACAATGAGCAGTTCTTC. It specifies CASSLLPKTESSYNEQFF.

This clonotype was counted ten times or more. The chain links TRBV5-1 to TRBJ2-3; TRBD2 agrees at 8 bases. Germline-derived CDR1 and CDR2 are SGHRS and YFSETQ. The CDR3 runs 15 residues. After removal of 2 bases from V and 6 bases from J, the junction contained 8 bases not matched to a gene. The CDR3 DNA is TGCGCCAGCAGCTTCGGACTAGCCGTTCATGATACGCAGTATTTT. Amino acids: CASSFGLAVHDTQYF.

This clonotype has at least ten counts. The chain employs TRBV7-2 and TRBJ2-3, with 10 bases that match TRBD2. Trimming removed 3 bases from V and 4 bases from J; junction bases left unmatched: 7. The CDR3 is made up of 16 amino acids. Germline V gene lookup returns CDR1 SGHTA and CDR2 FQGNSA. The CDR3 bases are TGTGCCAGCAGCTTTAAGCGGGGGGGCCCCGCAGATACGCAGTATTTT. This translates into CASSFKRGGPADTQYF.

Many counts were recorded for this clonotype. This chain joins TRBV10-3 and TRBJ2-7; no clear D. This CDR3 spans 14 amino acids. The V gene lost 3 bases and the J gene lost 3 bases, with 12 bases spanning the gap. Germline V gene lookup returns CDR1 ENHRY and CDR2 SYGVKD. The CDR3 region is CAISDSDGYYEQYF. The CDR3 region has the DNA TGTGCCATCAGTGATTCGGACGGATACTACGAGCAGTACTTC.

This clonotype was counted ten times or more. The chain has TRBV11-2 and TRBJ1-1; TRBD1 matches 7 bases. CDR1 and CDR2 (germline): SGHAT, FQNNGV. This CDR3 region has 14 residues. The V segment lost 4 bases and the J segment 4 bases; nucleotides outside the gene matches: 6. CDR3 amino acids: CASSSHRGGTEAFF. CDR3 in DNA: TGTGCCAGCAGCTCCCACAGGGGAGGCACTGAAGCTTTCTTT.

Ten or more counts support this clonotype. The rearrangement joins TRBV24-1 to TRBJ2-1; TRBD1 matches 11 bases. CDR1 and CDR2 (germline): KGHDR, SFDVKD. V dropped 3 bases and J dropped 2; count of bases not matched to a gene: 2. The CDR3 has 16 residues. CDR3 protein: CATSDGTGGTYNEQFF. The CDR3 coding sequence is TGTGCCACCAGTGATGGGACAGGGGGAACCTACAATGAGCAGTTCTTC.

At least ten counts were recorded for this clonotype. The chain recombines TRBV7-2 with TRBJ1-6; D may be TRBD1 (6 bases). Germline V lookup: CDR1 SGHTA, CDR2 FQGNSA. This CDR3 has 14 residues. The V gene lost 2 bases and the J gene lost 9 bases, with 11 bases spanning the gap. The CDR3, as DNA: TGTGCCAGCAGCTTAAAGGGGGGGGGTTCACCCCTCCACTTT. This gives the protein CASSLKGGGSPLHF. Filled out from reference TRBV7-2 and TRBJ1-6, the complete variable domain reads GAGVSQSPSNKVTEKGKDVELRCDPISGHTALYWYRQSLGQGLEFLIYFQGNSAPDKSGLPSDRFSAERTGGSVSTLTIQRTQQEDSAVYLCASSLKGGGSPLHFGNGTRLTVT.

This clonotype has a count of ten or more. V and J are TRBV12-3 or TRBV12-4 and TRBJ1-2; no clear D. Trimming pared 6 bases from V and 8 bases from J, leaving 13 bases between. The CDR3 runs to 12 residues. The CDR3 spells CASSPPAGGYTF. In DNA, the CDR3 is TGTGCCAGCAGCCCGCCTGCCGGGGGCTACACCTTC.

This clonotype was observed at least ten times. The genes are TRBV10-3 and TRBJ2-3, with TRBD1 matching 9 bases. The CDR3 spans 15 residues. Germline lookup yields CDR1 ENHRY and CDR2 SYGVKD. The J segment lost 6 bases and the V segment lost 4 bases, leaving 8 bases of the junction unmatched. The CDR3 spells CAISGTGVLADTQYF. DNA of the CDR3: TGTGCCATCAGTGGGACAGGGGTACTAGCGGATACGCAGTATTTT.

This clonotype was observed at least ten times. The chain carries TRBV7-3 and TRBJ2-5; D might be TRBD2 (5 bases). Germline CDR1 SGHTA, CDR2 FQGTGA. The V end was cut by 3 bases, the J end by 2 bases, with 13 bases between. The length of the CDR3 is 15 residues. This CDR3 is CASSFGLAPQETQYF. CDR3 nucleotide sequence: TGTGCCAGCAGCTTTGGTCTAGCACCTCAAGAGACCCAGTACTTC.

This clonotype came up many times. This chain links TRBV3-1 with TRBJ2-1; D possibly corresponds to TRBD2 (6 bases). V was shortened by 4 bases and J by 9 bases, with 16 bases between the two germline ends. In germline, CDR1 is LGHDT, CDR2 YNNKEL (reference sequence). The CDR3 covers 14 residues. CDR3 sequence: CASSPLGAGSEQFF. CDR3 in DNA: TGTGCCAGCAGCCCTCTGGGAGCGGGTAGTGAGCAGTTCTTC.

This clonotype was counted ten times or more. The CDR3 DNA reads as TGCAGCGTTGAAATGGCGCCGAACACCGGGGAGCTGTTTTTT. It translates to CSVEMAPNTGELFF. V usage is TRBV29-1 and J usage is TRBJ2-2; D gene ambiguous. The V gene's germline CDR1 is SQVTM and CDR2 ANQGSEA. The CDR3 has 14 residues. Trimming cost V 2 bases and J 0 bases, with 7 bases left between them.

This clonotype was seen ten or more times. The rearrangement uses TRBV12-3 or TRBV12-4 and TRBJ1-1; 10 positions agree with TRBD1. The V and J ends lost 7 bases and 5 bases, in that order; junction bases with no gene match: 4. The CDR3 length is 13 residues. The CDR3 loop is CASMGQGWTEAFF. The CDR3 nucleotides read TGTGCCAGCATGGGACAGGGGTGGACTGAAGCTTTCTTT.

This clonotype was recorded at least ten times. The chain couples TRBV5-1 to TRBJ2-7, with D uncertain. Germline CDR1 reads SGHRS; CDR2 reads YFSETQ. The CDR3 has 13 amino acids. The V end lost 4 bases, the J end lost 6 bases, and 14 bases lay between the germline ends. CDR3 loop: CASSRGPLREQYF. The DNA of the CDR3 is TGCGCCAGCAGCCGAGGACCTCTACGCGAGCAGTACTTC.

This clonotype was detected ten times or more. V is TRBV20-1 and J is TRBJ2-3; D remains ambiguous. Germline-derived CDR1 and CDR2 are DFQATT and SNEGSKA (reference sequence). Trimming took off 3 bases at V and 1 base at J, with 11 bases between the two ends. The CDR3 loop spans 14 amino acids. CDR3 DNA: TGCAGTGCTAGTAATGATTGGGGCACAGATACGCAGTATTTT. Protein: CSASNDWGTDTQYF.

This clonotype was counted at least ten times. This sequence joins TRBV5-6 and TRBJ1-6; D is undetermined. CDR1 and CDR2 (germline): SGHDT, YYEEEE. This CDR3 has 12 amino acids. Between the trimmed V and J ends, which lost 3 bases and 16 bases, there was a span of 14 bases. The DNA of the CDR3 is TGTGCCAGCAGCTCCCAGAGCTTTTCGCTCCACTTT. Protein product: CASSSQSFSLHF.

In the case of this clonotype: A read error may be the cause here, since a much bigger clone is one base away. CDR3 in DNA: TGCAGTGCTAGATCAGAGGCCAATCAGCCCCAGTATTTT. As protein: CSARSEANQPQYF. J is TRBJ1-5 and V is TRBV20-1, with D unresolved. The J call may be in error: the DNA end matches TRBJ2-3 better. The CDR3 sequence is 13 residues long. CDR1 and CDR2 from the germline V gene are DFQATT and SNEGSKA (reference sequence).